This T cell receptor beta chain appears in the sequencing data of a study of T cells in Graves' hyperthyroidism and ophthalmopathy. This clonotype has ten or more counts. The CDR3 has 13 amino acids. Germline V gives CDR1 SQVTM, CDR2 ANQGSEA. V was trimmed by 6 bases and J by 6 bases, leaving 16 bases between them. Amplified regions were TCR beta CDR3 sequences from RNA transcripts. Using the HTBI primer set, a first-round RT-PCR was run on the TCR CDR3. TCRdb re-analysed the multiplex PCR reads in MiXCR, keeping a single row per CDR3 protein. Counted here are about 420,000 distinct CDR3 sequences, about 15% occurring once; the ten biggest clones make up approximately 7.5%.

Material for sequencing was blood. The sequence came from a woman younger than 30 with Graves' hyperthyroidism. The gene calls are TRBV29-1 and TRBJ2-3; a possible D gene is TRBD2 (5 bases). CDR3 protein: CSVRTGPGDTQYF. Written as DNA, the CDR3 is TGCAGCGTCCGGACTGGGCCCGGGGATACGCAGTATTTT.